The present T cell receptor beta chain was sequenced within a study of blood T cell repertoires in COVID-19. Assay: immunoSEQ multiplex PCR; the TCRdb copy retains only in-frame clones and omits some. The data show fewer than 200,000 clones, with roughly 87% seen just once and about 22% held by the top ten. The CDR3 consists of 14 residues. Germline assignment: CDR1 ENHRY and CDR2 SYGVKD. With 0 bases removed from V and 6 bases from J, the gap between germline ends came to 9 bases. Sequencing was carried out using peripheral blood. The clonotype was recovered from a man aged 60 to 69 with active or convalescent COVID-19. The chain recombines TRBV10-3 with TRBJ2-1, with D hard to call. The DNA for the CDR3 is TGTGCCATCAGTGAGTCGCGAAGCGCCAATGAGCAGTTCTTC. Translation: CAISESRSANEQFF.